The 3 T cell receptor beta chains given below trace back to one sample, sequenced in a study of T cells after yellow fever vaccination. TCRdb processed the 5' RACE reads anew with MiXCR; each CDR3 protein has one entry. The repertoire consists of some 670,000 distinct CDR3 sequences, with roughly 12% occurring once and the leading ten covering 14% to 15%. Sequencing used PBMCs, obtained on the day of the yellow fever booster vaccination. These receptors originate from a man aged 25-40 years who received the YFV17D yellow fever vaccine.

V usage is TRBV23-1 and J usage is TRBJ2-2; D is possibly TRBD1 (6 bases). TRBV23-1 is known as an ORF, though its function is uncertain. This CDR3 contains 13 residues. Deletions cut 2 bases from V and 7 bases from J, with 8 bases between. CDR3 region: CASSQGRGGELFF. The CDR3 DNA follows: TGCGCCAGCAGTCAAGGCAGGGGCGGGGAGCTGTTTTTT.

As for this clonotype: A much larger clone differs by one base, so this may be a read error. The V and J genes are TRBV28 and TRBJ2-7; the match to TRBD2 covers 10 bases. V lost 8 bases to trimming and J lost 3 bases; unmatched junction nucleotides: 1. The germline CDR1 and CDR2 sequences are MDHEN and SYDVKM. This CDR3 has 12 amino acids. The CDR3 here is CASGLADYEQYF. The CDR3 DNA reads TGTGCCAGCGGACTAGCGGACTACGAGCAGTACTTC.

This clonotype appeared a few times. This rearrangement joins TRBV28 to TRBJ1-3, with TRBD1 identical over 7 bases. With V trimmed by 5 bases and J by 0 bases, 7 bases remained unmatched. Germline lookup yields CDR1 MDHEN and CDR2 SYDVKM. The CDR3 contains 16 residues. Here the CDR3 DNA reads TGTGCCAGCAGTACAAACAGGGGACCCTCTGGAAACACCATATATTTT. As protein: CASSTNRGPSGNTIYF.